These 10 T cell receptor beta chains were all obtained from the same sample, sequenced in a study of identical twins. Using its own MiXCR run on the 5' RACE reads, TCRdb lists one record per CDR3 protein. The repertoire includes 250,000 or so distinct CDR3 sequences, 6% to 8.5% of them detected once, and less than 6.5% sits in the top ten. This same sample was also part of a study on yellow fever vaccine responses in identical twins.

Sequencing was performed on CD8+ T cells sorted from blood. The receptors were sampled from a woman younger than 30 in good health.

This clonotype was counted at least ten times. The chain links TRBV25-1 to TRBJ2-3; TRBD2 agrees at 9 bases. The CDR3 loop spans 16 amino acids. J lost 4 bases, V lost 0 bases, and 5 bases had no gene match. Per germline, CDR1 MGHDK and CDR2 SYGVNS. CDR3 sequence reads: CASSEYPSGTSDTQYF. The CDR3 coding sequence is TGTGCCAGCAGTGAATATCCTAGCGGGACCTCAGATACGCAGTATTTT.

This clonotype was picked up many times. The genes are TRBV5-1 and TRBJ2-3; D is perhaps TRBD2 (5 bases). Germline V gene lookup returns CDR1 SGHRS and CDR2 YFSETQ. The CDR3 runs to 14 residues. Trimming left V 4 bases short and J 6 bases short, with 15 bases between. CDR3 nucleotides: TGCGCCAGCAGCCGCTCTAGCCCGGTTGATACGCAGTATTTT. This encodes CASSRSSPVDTQYF.

This clonotype was observed a few times. The chain joins TRBV2 to TRBJ1-2; D is unresolved. V lost 3 bases and J 4 bases, leaving 6 bases between the germline ends. The CDR3 has 12 residues. Germline-derived CDR1 and CDR2 are SNHLY and FYNNEI. The CDR3 bases are TGTGCCAGCAGTGACATGGGCTATGGCTACACCTTC. It translates to CASSDMGYGYTF. The variable domain in full, with the rest retrieved from reference TRBV2 and TRBJ1-2, is EPEVTQTPSHQVTQMGQEVILRCVPISNHLYFYWYRQILGQKVEFLVSFYNNEISEKSEIFDDQFSVERPDGSNFTLKIRSTKLEDSAMYFCASSDMGYGYTFGSGTRLTVV.

The chain couples TRBV28 to TRBJ2-1; 8 bases map to TRBD1. The CDR3 consists of 13 residues. V trimming: 6 bases; J trimming: 9 bases; junction bases outside the gene matches: 7. The germline gives CDR1 MDHEN, CDR2 SYDVKM. The DNA for the CDR3 is TGTGCCAGCAGGCAGGGGGCTTTTGTTGAGCAGTTCTTC. This encodes CASRQGAFVEQFF.

The chain uses TRBV13 and TRBJ2-1; 8 bases agree with TRBD2. The germline V gene has CDR1 PRHDT and CDR2 FYEKMQ (reference sequence). CDR3 length equals 15 residues. Trimming cost V 6 bases and J 4 bases; bases outside gene matches: 8. CDR3 DNA: TGTGCCAGCAGTTTCTCCCGGGGGGGGTACAATGAGCAGTTCTTC. It specifies CASSFSRGGYNEQFF. Full variable domain (remainder filled in from reference TRBV13 and TRBJ2-1): AAGVIQSPRHLIKEKRETATLKCYPIPRHDTVYWYQQGPGQDPQFLISFYEKMQSDKGSIPDRFSAQQFSDYHSELNMSSLELGDSALYFCASSFSRGGYNEQFFGPGTRLTVL.

This clonotype was detected only a few times. This chain's CDR3 is CASSPLGSYNSPLHF. CDR3 DNA sequence: TGTGCCAGCAGCCCCCTGGGCTCCTATAATTCACCCCTCCACTTT. The chain links TRBV7-2 to TRBJ1-6, with D unresolved. Germline V gene sequence: CDR1 SGHTA, CDR2 FQGNSA. The CDR3 runs to 15 residues. With 5 bases removed from V and 0 bases from J, the gap between germline ends came to 8 bases. Filled out from reference TRBV7-2 and TRBJ1-6, the complete variable domain reads GAGVSQSPSNKVTEKGKDVELRCDPISGHTALYWYRQSLGQGLEFLIYFQGNSAPDKSGLPSDRFSAERTGGSVSTLTIQRTQQEDSAVYLCASSPLGSYNSPLHFGNGTRLTVT.

This chain links TRBV14 with TRBJ2-3; D is undetermined. The germline V gene has CDR1 SGHDN and CDR2 FVKESK. The CDR3 spans 13 residues. V was cut by 6 bases and J by 6 bases, with 13 bases left in between. The CDR3 protein is CASSYPSSDTQYF. The CDR3 region has the DNA TGTGCCAGCAGTTATCCTTCGTCTGATACGCAGTATTTT.

The chain links TRBV7-9 to TRBJ2-6, with D perhaps matching TRBD1 (7 bases). In germline, CDR1 is SEHNR, CDR2 FQNEAQ (reference sequence). CDR3 length: 17 residues. V lost 3 bases, J lost 1 base, and 13 bases lay in between. The CDR3 reads CASSLGGTESGANVLTF. The CDR3 nucleotides are TGTGCCAGCAGCTTGGGCGGGACAGAATCTGGGGCCAACGTCCTGACTTTC.

This clonotype was found many times. The chain links TRBV9 to TRBJ2-5; TRBD1 matches at 7 bases. This CDR3 contains 13 residues. Germline values: CDR1 SGDLS, CDR2 YYNGEE. The junction had 2 bases not matched to a gene; V was cut back by 4 bases and J by 2 bases. The CDR3 loop reads CASSPRGQETQYF. The CDR3, as DNA: TGTGCCAGCAGCCCCAGGGGGCAAGAGACCCAGTACTTC.

The chain recombines TRBV5-4 with TRBJ2-7; 10 bases fit TRBD2. V lost 3 bases and J lost 3; bases outside the gene matches: 12. Germline CDR1 reads SGHNT; CDR2 reads YYREEE (reference sequence). The CDR3 loop spans 17 amino acids. The CDR3 DNA follows: TGTGCCAGCAGCTCAGGGGCAAGCGGGAGGGCGGACTACGAGCAGTACTTC. Its protein is CASSSGASGRADYEQYF.